This is a list of T cell receptor beta chains from one sample in a study of T cells in Graves' hyperthyroidism and ophthalmopathy. TCRdb ran MiXCR on the multiplex PCR reads and lists one entry per CDR3 protein. This table holds around 400,000 distinct CDR3 sequences, around 25% found once. Sequenced sample: blood. These receptor sequences come from a man over 45 with Graves' hyperthyroidism. The CDR3 runs from the conserved cysteine through the conserved F or W. Fields, in order: clone size, D gene, CDR3 length, V gene, J gene, CDR3 DNA, CDR3 protein. D genes are given only for firm matches. Rows give clone size only sometimes, using once, few, many, or a class for an expanded clone.

few	TRBD2	14	TRBV7-9	TRBJ2-5	TGTGCCAGCAGCATGGGACTAGCACAAGAGACCCAGTACTTC	CASSMGLAQETQYF
NA	NA	15	TRBV5-1	TRBJ1-5	TGCGCCAGCAGCTTGGAGGGCGGAAGGAATCAGCCCCAGCATTTT	CASSLEGGRNQPQHF
many	TRBD2	15	TRBV12-3/TRBV12-4	TRBJ2-1	TGTGCCAGCAGTTTACCCCGCGGGAGCTACAATGAGCAGTTCTTC	CASSLPRGSYNEQFF
many	NA	15	TRBV29-1	TRBJ2-5	TGCAGCGTGACCATGATGGGGCTAGCGATCGAGACCCAGTACTTC	CSVTMMGLAIETQYF
many	TRBD1	13	TRBV20-1	TRBJ2-7	TGCAGTGCTCAGAGGGGGCACGAGAGGGAGCAGTACTTC	CSAQRGHEREQYF
NA	NA	11	TRBV24-1	TRBJ2-5	TGTGCCACCAGTCTCGGGGAGACCCAGTACTTC	CATSLGETQYF
few	NA	18	TRBV12-3/TRBV12-4	TRBJ1-6	TGTGCCAGCAGTTTAGCGTTCATGGCAGGCCGTTATAATTCACCCCTCCACTTT	CASSLAFMAGRYNSPLHF
few	TRBD1	17	TRBV20-1	TRBJ1-5	TGCAGTGCTATGGACGACGGGCCACAGGGGGCGGCTCAGCCCCAGCATTTT	CSAMDDGPQGAAQPQHF
few	NA	16	TRBV5-1	TRBJ2-1	TGCGCCAGCAGCTTGGGGGAAGTAGCCTCCTACAATGAGCAGTTCTTC	CASSLGEVASYNEQFF
NA	TRBD1	15	TRBV11-1	TRBJ2-5	TGTGCCAGCAGCCCCGGACAGGCCCGCCAAGAGACCCAGTACTTC	CASSPGQARQETQYF
few	TRBD2	16	TRBV10-3	TRBJ2-1	TGTGCCATCAGTCAAGGAGGAGCGGGGAGTTACAATGAGCAGTTCTTC	CAISQGGAGSYNEQFF
NA	TRBD2	19	TRBV20-1	TRBJ2-3	TGCAGTGCTGAAGCTCGGCTAGCGGGAGGGGAGGCTCGGGAAGATACGCAGTATTTT	CSAEARLAGGEAREDTQYF
NA	TRBD1	16	TRBV28	TRBJ2-2	TGTGCCAGCACCTCTCCCGACAGGGGTCGAACCGGGGAGCTGTTTTTT	CASTSPDRGRTGELFF
many	NA	13	TRBV30	TRBJ1-5	TGTGCCTGGAGTAATTCTGCGGGTCAGCCCCAGCATTTT	CAWSNSAGQPQHF
NA	NA	16	TRBV28	TRBJ2-3	TGTGCCAGCAGTAACAACCGGGACTCTCCCACAGATACGCAGTATTTT	CASSNNRDSPTDTQYF
NA	NA	15	TRBV29-1	TRBJ2-5	TGCAGCGTTGAGGGAACCCTTGAAGGCCAAGAGACCCAGTACTTC	CSVEGTLEGQETQYF
NA	TRBD1	12	TRBV27	TRBJ2-1	TGTGCCAGCAGTGGACAGGCTGAAGGGCAGTTCTTC	CASSGQAEGQFF
NA	TRBD2	15	TRBV5-1	TRBJ2-3	TGCGCCAGCAGCCCGTCCGGGACTAGCGGAGATACGCAGTATTTT	CASSPSGTSGDTQYF
few	NA	19	TRBV18	TRBJ2-1	NA	CASSAVPGLDGLSGHEQFF
NA	NA	13	TRBV6-1	TRBJ1-2	TGTGCCAGCAGTGAAAACAGAAACTATGGCTACACCTTC	CASSENRNYGYTF
NA	NA	15	TRBV6-1	TRBJ2-2	TGTGCCAGCAGCCGATTCCAGGCGGACACCGGGGAGCTGTTTTTT	CASSRFQADTGELFF
few	NA	15	TRBV28	TRBJ1-3	TGTGCCAGCAGCCCCAAGGTACTCGCTGGAAACACCATATATTTT	CASSPKVLAGNTIYF
many	NA	11	TRBV28	TRBJ2-5	TGTGCCAGCAGTTCGGACGGAAGGGGGTACTTC	CASSSDGRGYF
NA	TRBD1	13	TRBV6-2/TRBV6-3	TRBJ2-7	TGTGCCAGCAGATCGACAGGGGTTTCCGAGCAGTACTTC	CASRSTGVSEQYF
NA	TRBD1	15	TRBV19	TRBJ2-5	TGTGCCAGTAGTATAGAGGGACAGGGTGGAGAGACCCAGTACTTC	CASSIEGQGGETQYF
NA	NA	16	TRBV28	TRBJ2-1	TGTGCCAGCAGTTTGATGGTTACCAGCCGAGACAATGAGCAGTTCTTC	CASSLMVTSRDNEQFF
NA	TRBD1	19	TRBV29-1	TRBJ1-5	TGCAGCGTTGAAGATCTGTGCCGGCTAATGACAGGGAATCATCAGCCCCAGCATTTT	CSVEDLCRLMTGNHQPQHF
NA	TRBD2	14	TRBV20-1	TRBJ2-5	TGCAGTGCGGCCTTGGGACTAGCGGGAGAGACCCAGTACTTC	CSAALGLAGETQYF
NA	NA	14	TRBV20-1	TRBJ1-2	TGCAGTGCTAGTTCGGGACATCTAAACTATGGCTACACCTTC	CSASSGHLNYGYTF
few	TRBD2	16	TRBV15	TRBJ2-3	TGTGCCACCAGCAGAACTAGCGGGAGGAGGACAGATACGCAGTATTTT	CATSRTSGRRTDTQYF
NA	NA	12	TRBV28	TRBJ1-6	TGTGCCAGCAGTTTCAGGGGATCACCCCTCCACTTT	CASSFRGSPLHF
NA	TRBD2	20	TRBV2	TRBJ2-1	TGTGCCAGCAGGAAAAAACCGGGACTAGAGACCTACTGGTCCTACAATGAGCAGTTCTTC	CASRKKPGLETYWSYNEQFF
many	NA	15	TRBV7-9	TRBJ2-3	TGTGCCAGCAGCTTAATCAGGGCAAGCACAGATACGCAGTATTTT	CASSLIRASTDTQYF
NA	TRBD1	15	TRBV5-4	TRBJ1-3	TGTGCCAGCAGCTTCAGGGGGTCTCCCGGAAACACCATATATTTT	CASSFRGSPGNTIYF
many	NA	12	TRBV30	TRBJ1-5	TGTGCCTGGGGGGTACCGAATCAGCCCCAGCATTTT	CAWGVPNQPQHF
many	TRBD1	16	TRBV2	TRBJ2-3	TGTGCCAGCAGCTGGGACGACAGGGGGCGGACAGATACGCAGTATTTT	CASSWDDRGRTDTQYF
NA	TRBD1	16	TRBV11-3	TRBJ2-3	TGTGCCAGCAGCCCGTTTCCAGGACAGGGACAAGATACGCAGTATTTT	CASSPFPGQGQDTQYF
few	NA	17	TRBV11-2	TRBJ1-6	TGTGCCAGCAGCTTAGACCCTTCGCGTTGGAGCAATTCACCCCTCCACTTT	CASSLDPSRWSNSPLHF
once	TRBD2	15	TRBV4-2	TRBJ2-1	TGTGCCAGCAGCCAAGGTGGACTAGCGGGCGATGAGCAGTTCTTC	CASSQGGLAGDEQFF
NA	TRBD1	14	TRBV6-1	TRBJ2-3	TGTGCCAGCAAGACAGGGGTAGGAACAGATACGCAGTATTTT	CASKTGVGTDTQYF
NA	NA	14	TRBV27	TRBJ2-5	TGTGCCAGCACGAGGGGGGGGAACCAAGAGACCCAGTACTTC	CASTRGGNQETQYF
NA	NA	17	TRBV11-1	TRBJ2-2	TGTGCCAGCGGCTCACCCAACGCTGGAGTAAGCGCCGGGGAGCTGTTTTTT	CASGSPNAGVSAGELFF
NA	TRBD1	15	TRBV18	TRBJ2-7	TGTGCCAGCTCACCCCGACAGGGGGGAGGAGACGAGCAGTACTTC	CASSPRQGGGDEQYF
many	NA	14	TRBV2	TRBJ2-3	TGTGCCAGCAGTGAATGGGCTTTAACAGATACGCAGTATTTT	CASSEWALTDTQYF
NA	NA	15	TRBV11-3	TRBJ2-3	TGTGCCAGCAGCTTAGATTTGGGGAGCACAGATACGCAGTATTTT	CASSLDLGSTDTQYF
NA	TRBD1	12	TRBV6-2/TRBV6-3	TRBJ1-2	TGTGCCAGCAGTTACTCGGGACAGACCGACACCTTC	CASSYSGQTDTF
few	TRBD1	15	TRBV12-3/TRBV12-4	TRBJ2-3	TGTGCCAGCACAATGGACAGGGTGAGCACAGATACGCAGTATTTT	CASTMDRVSTDTQYF
NA	NA	15	TRBV27	TRBJ2-7	TGTGCCAGCAGTTCTACAGGGTGGGGTTCCTACGAGCAGTACTTC	CASSSTGWGSYEQYF
NA	NA	13	TRBV11-1	TRBJ2-7	TGTGCCAGCAGCTTTGGCAGAACCTACGAGCAGTACTTC	CASSFGRTYEQYF
few	NA	16	TRBV6-1	TRBJ2-1	TGTGCCAGCATGGTCGGCGGGACGAGCTCCTACAATGAGCAGTTCTTC	CASMVGGTSSYNEQFF
NA	TRBD1	14	TRBV28	TRBJ2-1	TGTGCCAGCAGTTCCCTAGGGGGCCGGGGTGAGCAGTTCTTC	CASSSLGGRGEQFF
NA	TRBD1	14	TRBV20-1	TRBJ2-7	TGCAGTGCCAAATTCCCCGGGACAGGGGACGAGCAGTACTTC	CSAKFPGTGDEQYF